These 18 T cell receptor beta chains were sequenced from one sample in a study of PD-1 blockade in mismatch repair-deficient tumors. The table came from immunoSEQ multiplex PCR; TCRdb's copy has only in-frame clones and leaves some out. The table shows 80,000 to 100,000 clones, with 81% occurring only once. The sample here was peripheral blood, taken 12 weeks after starting pembrolizumab. Receptor source: an adult with mismatch repair-deficient cancer.

The chain is built from TRBV11-3 and TRBJ2-5; 13 nucleotides match TRBD2. The CDR3 consists of 16 residues. J gave up 4 bases and V 5 bases, and 7 bases lay outside the gene matches. The germline V gene encodes CDR1 SGHNT and CDR2 YENEEA. The CDR3 loop is CASSPGLAGSGETQYF. CDR3 sequence (DNA): TGTGCCAGCAGCCCGGGACTAGCGGGAAGCGGAGAGACCCAGTACTTC. Supplemented by reference TRBV11-3 and TRBJ2-5, the full variable domain reads EAGVVQSPRYKIIEKKQPVAFWCNPISGHNTLYWYLQNLGQGPELLIRYENEEAVDDSQLPKDRFSAERLKGVDSTLKIQPAELGDSAVYLCASSPGLAGSGETQYFGPGTRLLVL.

This clone was counted only a few times. V is TRBV7-3 and J is TRBJ1-2; 7 bases are a match to TRBD1. Germline V lookup: CDR1 SGHTA, CDR2 FQGTGA. CDR3 length: 14 amino acids. V lost 4 bases and J lost 4; bases outside the gene matches: 6. The CDR3 DNA is TGTGCCAGCAGCTCAACCGGGACAGTCTATGGCTACACCTTC. Residues: CASSSTGTVYGYTF.

A single count supports this clone. CDR3 loop: CASKVTSTDTQYF. The CDR3 bases are TGTGCCAGCAAGGTCACTAGCACAGATACGCAGTATTTT. V usage is TRBV27 and J usage is TRBJ2-3; D remains unclear. Germline CDR1 MNHEY, CDR2 SMNVEV (reference sequence). Trimming took off 7 bases at V and 0 bases at J, with 8 bases between the two ends. CDR3 length: 13 residues.

The chain uses TRBV19 and TRBJ2-1; the match to TRBD2 covers 7 bases. Germline V gives CDR1 LNHDA, CDR2 SQIVND (reference sequence). V trimming: 7 bases; J trimming: 0 bases; junction bases outside the gene matches: 15. This CDR3 is 18 amino acids long. CDR3 protein: CASKTRDYGASSYNEQFF. Here the CDR3 DNA reads TGTGCCAGTAAGACCCGGGACTACGGGGCGAGCTCCTACAATGAGCAGTTCTTC.

This rearrangement joins TRBV28 to TRBJ1-1, with D tentatively TRBD1 (6 bases). The CDR3 is made up of 11 amino acids. Germline lookup yields CDR1 MDHEN and CDR2 SYDVKM. Trimming shortened V by 6 bases and J by 7 bases, and 9 bases separated the two germline ends. CDR3: CASSRGLEAFF. CDR3 in DNA: TGTGCCAGCAGCCGGGGGCTTGAAGCTTTCTTT.

The J gene is TRBJ2-7, the V gene TRBV7-2; D is unclear. Trimming left V 5 bases short and J 9 bases short, with 17 bases between. Germline-derived CDR1 and CDR2 are SGHTA and FQGNSA. The CDR3 loop spans 13 amino acids. The CDR3 coding sequence is TGTGCCAGCAGCCCAAGGCACCCGGGCGGGCAGTACTTC. It encodes CASSPRHPGGQYF.

This chain joins TRBV28 and TRBJ1-4; TRBD1 matches 8 bases. This CDR3 is built from 16 residues. In germline, CDR1 is MDHEN, CDR2 SYDVKM. V lost 7 bases and J lost 8; bases outside the gene matches: 15. The CDR3 region has the DNA TGTGCCAGCACCACCCCGGGACAGGCGGCGGGAGAAAAACTGTTTTTT. Amino acids: CASTTPGQAAGEKLFF.

This sequence joins TRBV5-1 and TRBJ1-2; D perhaps matches TRBD1 (6 bases). Germline lookup yields CDR1 SGHRS and CDR2 YFSETQ. This CDR3 contains 15 residues. The V end lost 0 bases, the J end lost 1 base, and 10 bases lay between the germline ends. CDR3 amino acids: CASSLGTESNYGYTF. The CDR3 bases are TGCGCCAGCAGCTTGGGGACAGAAAGTAACTATGGCTACACCTTC.

The chain links TRBV19 to TRBJ2-5; 11 bases are a match to TRBD1. The J call may not be correct, given that the DNA end is closer to TRBJ2-7. Per germline, CDR1 LNHDA and CDR2 SQIVND (reference sequence). The CDR3 sequence is 15 residues long. CDR3 DNA sequence: TGTGCCAGTAGTCAGGGACAGGGGGAAACCTACGAGCAGTACTTC. This sequence encodes CASSQGQGETYEQYF.

The CDR3 nucleotides read TGCGCCAGCAGCTTGGATAGGTTAGGCACAGATACGCAGTATTTT. This encodes CASSLDRLGTDTQYF. The genes are TRBV5-1 and TRBJ2-3; D is uncertain. CDR1 is SGHRS and CDR2 is YFSETQ in the germline V gene. V was trimmed by 0 bases and J by 1 base, leaving 9 bases between them. CDR3 length: 15 residues.

This chain links TRBV6-1 with TRBJ2-5; 7 bases agree with TRBD1. The CDR3 covers 13 residues. Germline assignment: CDR1 MNHNS and CDR2 SASEGT. The V segment lost 3 bases and the J segment 5 bases; nucleotides outside the gene matches: 3. CDR3 amino acids: CASSEGQQETQYF. CDR3 sequence (DNA): TGTGCCAGCAGTGAGGGACAGCAGGAGACCCAGTACTTC.

The chain recombines TRBV6-1 with TRBJ2-7; the D is unclear. Germline lookup yields CDR1 MNHNS and CDR2 SASEGT. This CDR3 spans 13 amino acids. V shed 1 base and J shed 4 bases, with 8 bases lying between them. CDR3 nucleotides: TGTGCCAGCAGTGAAGGGTTGAGTTACGAGCAGTACTTC. Translating it yields CASSEGLSYEQYF.

This clone was recorded a few times. The rearrangement uses TRBV18 and TRBJ2-7; D remains ambiguous. Per the germline V gene, CDR1 is KGHSH and CDR2 is LQKENI. The V gene lost 2 bases and the J gene lost 0 bases, with 8 bases spanning the gap. The CDR3 has 14 amino acids. CDR3 sequence: CASSPTQHSYEQYF. The CDR3 coding sequence is TGTGCCAGCTCACCAACACAGCACTCCTACGAGCAGTACTTC.

CDR3 bases: TGTGCCAGCACCCCCCGTAGGGAGGGCAGGGCTGAAGCTTTCTTT. This encodes CASTPRREGRAEAFF. J is TRBJ1-1 and V is TRBV5-6; D may be TRBD1 (5 bases). This CDR3 comprises 15 residues. The V end was cut by 6 bases, the J end by 6 bases, with 21 bases between. In germline, CDR1 is SGHDT, CDR2 YYEEEE. The variable domain in full, completed from reference TRBV5-6 and TRBJ1-1, reads DAGVTQSPTHLIKTRGQQVTLRCSPKSGHDTVSWYQQALGQGPQFIFQYYEEEERQRGNFPDRFSGHQFPNYSSELNVNALLLGDSALYLCASTPRREGRAEAFFGQGTRLTVV.

The table lists this clone with a few counts. This chain links TRBV9 with TRBJ1-1; no reliable D call. With 4 bases removed from V and 4 bases from J, the gap between germline ends came to 14 bases. Germline loops: CDR1 SGDLS, CDR2 YYNGEE. There are 14 residues in the CDR3. The CDR3 sequence: CASSLTPPVTEAFF. The CDR3 coding sequence is TGTGCCAGCAGCCTCACCCCCCCCGTCACTGAAGCTTTCTTT.

The J gene is TRBJ2-4, the V gene TRBV6-4, with D perhaps being TRBD1 or TRBD2 (6 bases each). The CDR3 runs to 19 residues. Trimming cost V 7 bases and J 0 bases, with 25 bases left between them. CDR1 is MRHNA, CDR2 SNTAGT, per germline. CDR3 residues: CASTPRGHHPPLAKNIQYF. Written as DNA, the CDR3 is TGTGCCAGCACCCCCCGGGGGCACCACCCACCCTTAGCCAAAAACATTCAGTACTTC.

This chain links TRBV19 with TRBJ1-5, with 9 bases fitting TRBD1. The trim removed 5 bases at V and 9 bases at J, leaving 11 bases unmatched. CDR1 is LNHDA, CDR2 SQIVND, per germline (reference sequence). The CDR3 runs 15 residues. CDR3 in amino acids: CASSPPGQGFLPQHF. The CDR3 nucleotides are TGTGCCAGTAGTCCCCCGGGACAGGGTTTCTTGCCCCAGCATTTT.

The chain recombines TRBV6-5 with TRBJ2-3, with a possible D match to TRBD1 (5 bases). The ends were cut back, 2 bases at V and 2 bases at J, with 8 bases in the middle. The CDR3 is 14 residues long. The germline CDR1 and CDR2 sequences are MNHEY and SVGAGI. The CDR3 region is CASSYRGHTDTQYF. CDR3 bases: TGTGCCAGCAGTTACAGGGGCCACACAGATACGCAGTATTTT.